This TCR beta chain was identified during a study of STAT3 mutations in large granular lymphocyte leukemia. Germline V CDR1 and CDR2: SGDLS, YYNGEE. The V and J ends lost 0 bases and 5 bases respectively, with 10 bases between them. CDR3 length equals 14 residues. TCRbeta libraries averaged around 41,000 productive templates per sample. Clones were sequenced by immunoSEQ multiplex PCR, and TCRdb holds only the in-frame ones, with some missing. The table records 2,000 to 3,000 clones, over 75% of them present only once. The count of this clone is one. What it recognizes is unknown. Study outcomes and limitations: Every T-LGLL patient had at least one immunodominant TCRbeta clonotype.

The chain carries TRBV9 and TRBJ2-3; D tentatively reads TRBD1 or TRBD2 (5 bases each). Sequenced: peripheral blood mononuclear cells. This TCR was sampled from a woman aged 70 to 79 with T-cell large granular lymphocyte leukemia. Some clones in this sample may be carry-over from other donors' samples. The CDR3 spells CASSVEDGGDTQYF. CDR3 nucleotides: TGTGCCAGCAGCGTAGAGGATGGGGGAGATACGCAGTATTTT.